This TCR beta chain was identified in a study of blood T cells in healthy people across ages. Trimming pared 6 bases from V and 0 bases from J, leaving 15 bases between. Germline V gene data show CDR1 as SNHLY and CDR2 as FYNNEI. The CDR3 length is 16 residues. The use of a sample-barcoded 5' primer and a J-beta primer mix characterized a second PCR of roughly 7 to 11 cycles. Via MiXCR, TCRdb re-called the 5' RACE reads, giving one row per CDR3 protein. The table includes approximately 770,000 distinct CDR3 sequences, 58% detected once. Sequencing was done on a sample of blood. The clonotype was recovered from a man aged 25-40 years in good health. The chain joins TRBV2 to TRBJ2-1; D possibly corresponds to TRBD1 (6 bases). The CDR3 loop reads CASRDRTVFSYNEQFF. The CDR3 DNA is TGTGCCAGCAGAGATAGGACAGTATTCTCCTACAATGAGCAGTTCTTC.